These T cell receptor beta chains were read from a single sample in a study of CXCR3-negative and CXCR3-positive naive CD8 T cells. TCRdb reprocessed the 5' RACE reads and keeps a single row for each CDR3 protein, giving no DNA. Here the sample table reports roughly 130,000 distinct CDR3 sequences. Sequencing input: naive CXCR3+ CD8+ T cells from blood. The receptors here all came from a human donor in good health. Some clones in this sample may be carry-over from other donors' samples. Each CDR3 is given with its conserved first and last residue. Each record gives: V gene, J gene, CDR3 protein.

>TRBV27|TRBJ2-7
CATTDRRHEQYF
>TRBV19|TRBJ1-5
CASNSGVQPQHF
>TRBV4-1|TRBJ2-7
CASSQVVGAGDSYEQYF
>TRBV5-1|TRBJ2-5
CASSLVGAGDQETQYF
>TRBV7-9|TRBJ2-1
CASSFYPGEQDEQFF
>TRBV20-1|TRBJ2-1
CSAIGYSYNEQFF
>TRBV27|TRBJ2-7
CASSPSGAAYEQYF
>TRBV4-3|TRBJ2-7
CASSPDSGPYEQYF
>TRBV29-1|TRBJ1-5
CSVEEGNQPQHF
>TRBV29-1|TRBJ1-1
CSVEARRGQGEAFF
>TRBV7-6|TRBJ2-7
CASSLGGTNEQYF
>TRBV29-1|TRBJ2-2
CRVEEASGTGGELFF
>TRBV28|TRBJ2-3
CASRTGLANTDTQYF
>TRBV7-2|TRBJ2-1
CASSLFEGPSYNEQFF
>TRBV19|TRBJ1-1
CASSRDLRVTEAFF
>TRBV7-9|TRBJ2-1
CASSYSGLFNEQFF
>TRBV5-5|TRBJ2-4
CASSLGIYGQGNIQYF
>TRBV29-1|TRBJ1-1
CSANPGTADTEAFF
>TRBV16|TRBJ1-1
CASSIYLNTEAFF
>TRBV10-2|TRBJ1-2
CASSESSIVYGYTF
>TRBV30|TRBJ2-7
CAWSLGQSSEQYF
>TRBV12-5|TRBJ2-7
CASGPDWYEQYF
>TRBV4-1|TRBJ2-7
CASSPQPRTSGSYEQYF
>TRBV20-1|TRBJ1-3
CSASVGNSGNTIYF
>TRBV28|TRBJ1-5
CASSLTPPGLENQPQHF
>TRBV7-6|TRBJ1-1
CASSLERCTEAFF
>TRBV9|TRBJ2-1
CASSVPPSSYNEQFF
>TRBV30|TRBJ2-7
CAWESRNSYEQYF
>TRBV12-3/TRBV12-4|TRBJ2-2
CASRWTSGDTGELFF
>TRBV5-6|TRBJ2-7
CASSLRQSYEQYF
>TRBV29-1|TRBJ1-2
CSVERAGQYGYTF
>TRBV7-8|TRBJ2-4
CASSLLGENIQYF
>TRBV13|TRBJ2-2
CASSLGTTGELFF
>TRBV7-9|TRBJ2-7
CASSRTSGGIYEQYF
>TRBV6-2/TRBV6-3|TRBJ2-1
CASSYSSGPQFF
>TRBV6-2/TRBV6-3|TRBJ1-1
CASSYSGKMNTEAFF
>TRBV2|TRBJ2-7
CASSRQRASSYEQYF
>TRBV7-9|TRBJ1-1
CASRTGITKAFF
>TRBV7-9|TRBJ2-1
CASSLGVAGSSYNEQFF
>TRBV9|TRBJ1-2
CASSVEAGLGGYTF
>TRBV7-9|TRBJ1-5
CASSSRSNQPQHF
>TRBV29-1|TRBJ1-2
CSVEGGGQVLNYGYTF
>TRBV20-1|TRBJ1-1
CSARDWQGSLAEAFF
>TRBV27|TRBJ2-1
CASSWLGSYNEQFF
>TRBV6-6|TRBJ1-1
CASSYSVTEKAFF